The present entry profiles one T cell receptor (beta chain) with its context. Its antigen is unknown. Via MiXCR, TCRdb re-called the 5' RACE reads, giving one row per CDR3 protein. The sample yields some 570,000 distinct CDR3 sequences, around 22% seen once. All donors comprised healthy Caucasians. This sample is drawn from a study of identical twins. Overall study findings and caveats: Findings depended on cross-sectional statistics rather than tracking the same donors. Memory repertoires showed no such pattern, whereas abundant cord blood beta clonotypes carried fewer insertions.

Losses at the gene ends were 0 bases for V and 4 bases for J; bases not matched to a gene: 5. Per germline, CDR1 LGHNA and CDR2 YNFKEQ. The CDR3 is 16 residues long. The data also belong to a second study, concerning yellow fever vaccine responses in identical twins. That report notes: As reported, the vaccine T cell response of twins seemed partly convergent and partly personalized.

The rearrangement uses TRBV4-2 and TRBJ2-1; 8 bases map to TRBD2. The source is a woman between 18 and 29 years old in good health. Sequencing used CD4+ T cells sorted from blood. Here the CDR3 DNA reads TGTGCCAGCAGCCAAGAGTCGGGAGGGCGTTACAATGAGCAGTTCTTC. This encodes CASSQESGGRYNEQFF.